The 8 T cell receptor beta chains in this list originate from one sample, sequenced in a study of blood T cells in healthy people across ages. Then a second PCR, running roughly 7 to 12 cycles, was carried out with a sample-barcoded 5' primer and a J-beta primer mix. TCRdb analysed the 5' RACE reads with MiXCR anew, one entry per CDR3 protein. The repertoire holds over 300,000 distinct CDR3 sequences, with 45% to 65% as singletons. Sequencing used blood. The receptor source for this set is a man aged 55 to 70 in good health.

V is TRBV5-4 and J is TRBJ2-3, with TRBD2 matching 8 bases. Trimming took 4 bases from V and 1 from J; bases not matched to a gene: 8. The CDR3 loop spans 16 amino acids. Germline V CDR1 and CDR2: SGHNT, YYREEE (reference sequence). CDR3 sequence (DNA): TGTGCCAGCAGCACGGCGGGGGGACGGGGCACAGATACGCAGTATTTT. Translation: CASSTAGGRGTDTQYF.

This clonotype was recorded at least ten times. The rearrangement links TRBV20-1 to TRBJ2-7; TRBD1 aligns across 9 bases. CDR3 length: 14 amino acids. V was clipped by 3 bases and J by 5 bases; unmatched bases: 8. Germline V lookup: CDR1 DFQATT, CDR2 SNEGSKA (reference sequence). In nucleotides, the CDR3 is TGCAGTGCTAGGCCAGCGGGACAGGGTGACGAGCAGTACTTC. Translation: CSARPAGQGDEQYF.

The V call is TRBV5-1, the J call TRBJ2-1; 7 bases map to TRBD2. Trimming removed 0 bases from V and 0 bases from J; junction bases left unmatched: 9. The germline CDR1 and CDR2 sequences are SGHRS and YFSETQ. The CDR3 has 18 residues. CDR3 sequence (DNA): TGCGCCAGCAGCTTGGGCCCTAGCGGTGACAACTCCTACAATGAGCAGTTCTTC. Amino acid sequence: CASSLGPSGDNSYNEQFF.

This clonotype has more than one count but fewer than ten. The chain employs TRBV7-2 and TRBJ2-3; 12 bases match TRBD2. Per germline, CDR1 SGHTA and CDR2 FQGNSA. J gave up 5 bases and V 1 base, and 4 bases lay outside the gene matches. The CDR3 loop spans 16 amino acids. This CDR3 is CASSLGLAGVIDTQYF. Here the CDR3 DNA reads TGTGCCAGCAGCTTAGGACTAGCGGGAGTTATAGATACGCAGTATTTT.

CDR3: CASSEAGTGITSGNTQYF. CDR3 in DNA: TGTGCCAGCAGTGAAGCCGGGACAGGCATAACATCAGGGAATACGCAGTATTTT. The V gene is TRBV6-4, the J gene TRBJ2-3, with TRBD1 matching over 8 bases. The trim removed 3 bases at V and 7 bases at J, leaving 18 bases unmatched. This CDR3 contains 18 residues. Looked up from germline, CDR1 is MRHNA and CDR2 is SNTAGT.

In regard to this clonotype: One end of the junction fails to match germline, which may point to a read error. The V gene is TRBV20-1, the J gene TRBJ2-1; D may be TRBD2 (5 bases). The CDR3 extends over 15 amino acids. Germline V CDR1 and CDR2: DFQATT, SNEGSKA (reference sequence). The CDR3 region is CGAREGNGAYNEQFF. CDR3 DNA: TGCGGTGCTAGAGAAGGCAACGGGGCCTACAATGAGCAGTTCTTC.

There are many counts of this clonotype. The chain recombines TRBV4-2 with TRBJ2-2; 12 bases are a match to TRBD2. Germline CDR1 reads LGHNA; CDR2 reads YNFKEQ. The CDR3 length is 17 residues. V lost 0 bases, J lost 2 bases, and 1 base stayed unmatched. The CDR3 DNA reads as TGTGCCAGCAGCCAAGAACTAGCGGGGGGCAACACCGGGGAGCTGTTTTTT. Residues: CASSQELAGGNTGELFF.

The chain couples TRBV5-1 to TRBJ2-1; TRBD1 agrees at 7 bases. The J segment lost 5 bases and the V segment lost 6 bases, leaving 8 bases of the junction unmatched. Germline CDR1 SGHRS, CDR2 YFSETQ. CDR3 length: 14 amino acids. The CDR3 loop is CASNPRDRDNEQFF. The CDR3 DNA follows: TGCGCCAGCAACCCCCGGGACAGAGACAATGAGCAGTTCTTC.